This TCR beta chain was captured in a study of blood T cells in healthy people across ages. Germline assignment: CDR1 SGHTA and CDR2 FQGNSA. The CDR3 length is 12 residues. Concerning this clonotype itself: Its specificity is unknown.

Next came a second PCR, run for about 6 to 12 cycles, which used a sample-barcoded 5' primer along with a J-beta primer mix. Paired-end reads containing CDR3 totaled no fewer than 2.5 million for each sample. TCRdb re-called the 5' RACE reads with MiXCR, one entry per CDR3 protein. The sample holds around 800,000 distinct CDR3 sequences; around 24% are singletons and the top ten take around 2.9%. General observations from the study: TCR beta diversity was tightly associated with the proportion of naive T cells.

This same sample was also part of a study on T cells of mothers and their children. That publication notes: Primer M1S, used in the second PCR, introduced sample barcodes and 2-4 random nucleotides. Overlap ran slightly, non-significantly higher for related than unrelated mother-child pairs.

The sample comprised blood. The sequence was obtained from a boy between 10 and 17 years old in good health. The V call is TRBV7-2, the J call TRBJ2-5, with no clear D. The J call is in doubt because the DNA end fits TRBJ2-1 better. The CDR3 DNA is TGTGCCAGCAGCTTACACAATGACGAGCAGTTCTTC. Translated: CASSLHNDEQFF.